The 7 T cell receptor beta chains below come from one sample, sequenced in a study of shared clonotypes between healthy human individuals. In the naive CD8 group, cells lacked CD45RO and were positively selected for CCR7, so terminally differentiated effector memory CD45RA+ cells were left out. Measured with immunoSEQ multiplex PCR; TCRdb has only the in-frame clones, and not every one. There are roughly 770,000 clones in the sample; approximately 97% occur only once, and about 0.25% lies in the top ten. Sequenced: naive CD8+ T cells sorted from blood. These receptors were taken from a young man in good health.

The V gene is TRBV10-1, the J gene TRBJ2-2; 8 positions agree with TRBD2. The ends lost 9 bases at V and 4 bases at J; junction bases unmatched: 4. CDR1 and CDR2 (germline): WNHNN, SYGVQD (reference sequence). CDR3 length: 13 residues. The chain's CDR3 is CASREGPTGELFF. The CDR3 nucleotides read TGCGCCAGTCGGGAGGGCCCCACCGGGGAGCTGTTTTTT.

The CDR3, as DNA: TGTGCCAGCAGTGACTTTGCGGGGGGGGTCGATGAGCAGTTCTTC. Translated: CASSDFAGGVDEQFF. The chain couples TRBV6-4 to TRBJ2-1, with TRBD2 identical over 9 bases. Germline assignment: CDR1 MRHNA and CDR2 SNTAGT. The CDR3 is 15 amino acids. With 1 base clipped from V and 8 bases from J, the junction kept 6 bases outside the gene matches.

This clone was seen a single time. V gene TRBV10-3 combines with J gene TRBJ2-3, with D perhaps matching TRBD1 (5 bases). Germline CDR1 reads ENHRY; CDR2 reads SYGVKD. The ends were cut back, 6 bases at V and 0 bases at J, with 10 bases in the middle. This CDR3 spans 14 amino acids. For the CDR3, the DNA is TGTGCCATCAGCGACAGACCTAGCACAGATACGCAGTATTTT. It specifies CAISDRPSTDTQYF.

This chain joins TRBV28 and TRBJ2-3; 10 nucleotides agree with TRBD1. Germline CDR1 MDHEN, CDR2 SYDVKM. Trimming at V came to 6 bases and at J to 2 bases, leaving 5 bases not matched to a gene. The CDR3 runs 15 residues. CDR3: CASRRTGGLTDTQYF. The DNA of the CDR3 is TGTGCCAGCAGGCGGACAGGGGGACTCACAGATACGCAGTATTTT.

A remark on this clone: At one end, the junction sequence differs from germline, possibly due to a read error. The chain carries TRBV7-7 and TRBJ2-7, with D tentatively TRBD1 (6 bases). The CDR3 totals 15 residues. Germline-derived CDR1 and CDR2 are SSHAT and FNYEAQ (reference sequence). The CDR3 DNA reads as TGTGCTAGCAGCTTAGGCCAGGGGCTGACCTACGAGCAGTACTTC. Its protein is CASSLGQGLTYEQYF.

This chain joins TRBV4-1 and TRBJ2-5, with 9 bases aligning to TRBD2. Germline CDR1 is MGHRA and CDR2 is YSYEKL. This CDR3 is built from 19 residues. Losses at the gene ends were 5 bases for V and 0 bases for J; bases not matched to a gene: 16. Here the CDR3 reads CASSTRDTGLAEYQETQYF. CDR3 coding DNA: TGCGCCAGCAGCACCCGGGACACGGGACTAGCAGAGTACCAAGAGACCCAGTACTTC.

This clone was seen a single time. This chain uses TRBV11-1 with TRBJ2-5, with a tentative D call TRBD2 (5 bases). Trimming pared 4 bases from V and 3 bases from J, leaving 9 bases between. The CDR3 has 13 amino acids. The germline V gene has CDR1 SGHAT and CDR2 FQDESV (reference sequence). Here the CDR3 reads CASSSGIKETQYF. The CDR3 bases are TGTGCCAGCAGCTCCGGGATAAAAGAGACCCAGTACTTC.